What follows describes a single T cell receptor beta chain. The whole isolated RNA underwent reverse transcription, so sequencing captured expressed TCRB transcripts. Sequencing was performed with immunoSEQ multiplex PCR; in TCRdb, only in-frame clones are kept and a portion is missing. The sample shows some 360,000 clones, 15% to 20% of them seen only once. The record originates from a study of beta chain features in type 1 diabetes. This CDR3 is 14 amino acids long. Deletions cut 8 bases from V and 3 bases from J, with 15 bases between. Germline CDR1 MNHEY, CDR2 SMNVEV (reference sequence). This sequence originates from a woman under 30 in good health. The specimen sequenced was naive CD4+ T cells from blood. The chain is built from TRBV27 and TRBJ2-3, with unresolved D. The CDR3 reads CASGPQQSTDTQYF. The CDR3 DNA is TGTGCCAGCGGGCCCCAGCAATCGACAGATACGCAGTATTTT.